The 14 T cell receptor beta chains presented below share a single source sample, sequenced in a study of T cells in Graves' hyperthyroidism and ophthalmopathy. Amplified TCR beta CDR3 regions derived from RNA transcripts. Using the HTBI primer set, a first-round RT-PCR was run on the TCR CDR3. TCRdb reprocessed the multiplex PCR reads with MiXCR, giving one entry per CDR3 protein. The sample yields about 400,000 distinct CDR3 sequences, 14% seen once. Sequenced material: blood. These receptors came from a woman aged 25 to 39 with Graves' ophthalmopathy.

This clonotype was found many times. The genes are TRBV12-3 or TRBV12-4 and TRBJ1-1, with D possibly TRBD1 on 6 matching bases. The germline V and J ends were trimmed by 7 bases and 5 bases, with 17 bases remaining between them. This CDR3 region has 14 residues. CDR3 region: CASTLGGGSTEAFF. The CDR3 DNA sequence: TGTGCCAGCACCCTTGGAGGGGGGAGTACTGAAGCTTTCTTT.

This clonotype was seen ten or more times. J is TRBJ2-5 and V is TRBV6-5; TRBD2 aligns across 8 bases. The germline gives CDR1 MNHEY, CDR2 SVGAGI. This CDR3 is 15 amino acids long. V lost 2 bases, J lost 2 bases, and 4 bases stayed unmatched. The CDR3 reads CASSYERGRQETQYF. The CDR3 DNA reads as TGTGCCAGCAGTTACGAGCGGGGGAGACAAGAGACCCAGTACTTC.

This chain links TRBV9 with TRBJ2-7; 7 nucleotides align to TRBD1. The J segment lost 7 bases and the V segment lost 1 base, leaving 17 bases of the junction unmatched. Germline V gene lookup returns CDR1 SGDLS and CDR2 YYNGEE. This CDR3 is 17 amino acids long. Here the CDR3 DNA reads TGTGCCAGCAGCGTATCCCCTCAGTACAGGGGATTCTTAGAGCAGTACTTC. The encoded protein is CASSVSPQYRGFLEQYF.

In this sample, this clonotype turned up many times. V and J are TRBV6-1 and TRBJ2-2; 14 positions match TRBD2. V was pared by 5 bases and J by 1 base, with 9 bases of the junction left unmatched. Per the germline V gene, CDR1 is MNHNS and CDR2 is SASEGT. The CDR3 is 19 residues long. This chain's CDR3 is CASSHRLAGGRMNTGELFF. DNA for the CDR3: TGTGCCAGCAGTCACCGACTAGCGGGGGGGCGGATGAACACCGGGGAGCTGTTTTTT.

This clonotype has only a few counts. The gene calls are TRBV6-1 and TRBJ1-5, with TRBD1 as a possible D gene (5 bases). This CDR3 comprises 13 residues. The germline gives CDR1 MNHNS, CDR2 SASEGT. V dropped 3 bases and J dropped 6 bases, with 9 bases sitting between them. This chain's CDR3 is CASSDREAQPQHF. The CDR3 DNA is TGTGCCAGCAGTGACAGGGAAGCTCAGCCCCAGCATTTT.

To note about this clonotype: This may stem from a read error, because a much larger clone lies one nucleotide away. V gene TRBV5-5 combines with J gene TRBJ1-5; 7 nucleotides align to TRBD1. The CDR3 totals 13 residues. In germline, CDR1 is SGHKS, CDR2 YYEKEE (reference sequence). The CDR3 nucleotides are TGTGCCAGCAGAAAAACAGGGGATCAGCGCCAGCATTTT. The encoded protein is CASRKTGDQRQHF.

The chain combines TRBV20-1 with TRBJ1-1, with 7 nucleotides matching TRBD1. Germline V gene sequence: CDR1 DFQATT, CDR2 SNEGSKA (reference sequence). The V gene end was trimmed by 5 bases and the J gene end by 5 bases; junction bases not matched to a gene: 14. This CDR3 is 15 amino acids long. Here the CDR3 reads CSAAKTGVQETEAFF. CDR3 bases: TGCAGTGCTGCCAAAACAGGGGTGCAGGAAACTGAAGCTTTCTTT.

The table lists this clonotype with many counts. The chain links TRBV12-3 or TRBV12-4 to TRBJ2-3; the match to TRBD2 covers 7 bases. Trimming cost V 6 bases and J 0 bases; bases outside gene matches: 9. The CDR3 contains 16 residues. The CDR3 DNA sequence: TGTGCCAGCAGCTCCTTGGGGCGGGGGAGCACAGATACGCAGTATTTT. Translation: CASSSLGRGSTDTQYF.

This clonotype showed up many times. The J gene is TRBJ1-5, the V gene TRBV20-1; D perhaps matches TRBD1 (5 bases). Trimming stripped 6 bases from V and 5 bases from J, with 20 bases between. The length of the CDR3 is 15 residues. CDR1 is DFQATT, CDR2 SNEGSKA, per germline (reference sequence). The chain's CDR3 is CSAQDGADFDQPQHF. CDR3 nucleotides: TGCAGTGCACAAGATGGGGCAGATTTTGATCAGCCCCAGCATTTT.

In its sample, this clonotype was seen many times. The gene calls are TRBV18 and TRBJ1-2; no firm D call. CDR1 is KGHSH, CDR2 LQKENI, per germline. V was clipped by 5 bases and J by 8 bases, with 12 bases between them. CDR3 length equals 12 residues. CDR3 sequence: CASSEEYGGYTF. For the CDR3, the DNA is TGTGCCAGCTCAGAGGAGTACGGCGGCTACACCTTC.

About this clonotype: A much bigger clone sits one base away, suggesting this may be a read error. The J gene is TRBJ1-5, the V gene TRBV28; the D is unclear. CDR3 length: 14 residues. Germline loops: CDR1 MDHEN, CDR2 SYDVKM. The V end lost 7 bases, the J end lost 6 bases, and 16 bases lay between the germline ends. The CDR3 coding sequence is TGTGCCAGCACCACCGAGGCTCTGTTTCAGCCCCAGCATTTT. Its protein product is CASTTEALFQPQHF.

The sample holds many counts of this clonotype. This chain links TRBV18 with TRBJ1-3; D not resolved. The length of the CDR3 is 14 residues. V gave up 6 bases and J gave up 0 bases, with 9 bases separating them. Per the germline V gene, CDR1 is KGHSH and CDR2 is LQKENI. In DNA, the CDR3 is TGTGCCAGCTCGCCGGGTGTCTCTGGAAACACCATATATTTT. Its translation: CASSPGVSGNTIYF.

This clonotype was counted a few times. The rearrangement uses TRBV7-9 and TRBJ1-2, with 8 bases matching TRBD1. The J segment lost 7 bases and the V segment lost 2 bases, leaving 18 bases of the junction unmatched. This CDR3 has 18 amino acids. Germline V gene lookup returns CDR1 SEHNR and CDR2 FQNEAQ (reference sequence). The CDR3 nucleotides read TGTGCCAGCAGCTTAACCCCAACCGAACCCGACAGGGGACTTGGCTACACCTTC. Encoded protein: CASSLTPTEPDRGLGYTF.

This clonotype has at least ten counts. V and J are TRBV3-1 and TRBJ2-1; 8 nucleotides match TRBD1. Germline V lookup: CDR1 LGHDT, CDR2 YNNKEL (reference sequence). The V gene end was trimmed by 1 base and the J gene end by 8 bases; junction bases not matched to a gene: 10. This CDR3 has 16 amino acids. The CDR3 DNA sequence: TGTGCCAGCAGCCAAGGGACGGACAGGGTTTTGGATGAGCAGTTCTTC. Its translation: CASSQGTDRVLDEQFF.